This T cell receptor (beta chain) was observed in a study of cytotoxic CD8 clonotypes in ibrutinib-treated CLL. The wider study: Of a cohort that held around 10 relapsed/refractory and some 14 treatment-naive patients, around 17 were IGHV unmutated. Findings and caveats of the study: Higher clonality was seen at ibrutinib response and a return toward baseline at progression. Public clonotypes occurred uncommonly; on treatment, they contracted or remained stable.

This clone was counted a single time. Its matching antigen is unknown. Profiled with immunoSEQ multiplex PCR; TCRdb holds only in-frame clones, not every one. The data hold roughly 97,000 clones, with 70% to 80% observed a single time. Cryopreserved PBMCs were the source of about 2.2 micrograms of genomic DNA, which went to TCR beta libraries. The receptor's source is a human donor with chronic lymphocytic leukemia. Here the sequenced sample was PBMCs, taken after 12 months of ibrutinib treatment.

CDR3 amino acids: CASSTASSYNEQFF. The DNA of the CDR3 is TGTGCCAGCAGTACGGCCTCCTCCTACAATGAGCAGTTCTTC. This chain connects TRBV5-6 to TRBJ2-1; D is undetermined. CDR1 SGHDT and CDR2 YYEEEE come from the germline V gene. Trimming cost V 5 bases and J 0 bases, with 9 bases left between them. The CDR3 covers 14 residues.